This T cell receptor (beta chain) appears in the sequencing data of a study of tumor-infiltrating lymphocytes in primary liver carcinoma. V was cut by 6 bases and J by 4 bases, with 22 bases left in between. In germline, CDR1 is SGHKS, CDR2 YYEKEE (reference sequence). CDR3 length: 16 amino acids. The study's findings and limits: Only around 7-25% of top clones occurred in all five tumor regions.

Total RNA (approximately 0.5 ug) served as template for TCR beta cDNA synthesis primed by a constant-region primer. The TCR beta library was amplified through three nested multiplex PCR rounds in a modified ARM-PCR procedure. A C-beta reverse primer was combined with TRBV1-TRBV30 forward primers in the first two PCR rounds, and each round had 10 cycles. From the multiplex PCR reads, TCRdb called clonotypes with MiXCR, one entry per CDR3 protein. The sample comprises 100,000 or so distinct CDR3 sequences, 65% to 75% of which are singletons, and 12% rests with the top ten. This clonotype was recorded once. Its antigen is undetermined. This may be a read error, as it is one base from a much larger clone. The study co-extracted DNA and RNA from roughly 20-30 mg of unsorted bulk tissue.

What was sequenced was liver tumor tissue from sampling region 2. The sample's subset: tumor region T2, inferior pole. The TCR sequence derives from a woman aged 60 to 75 with primary liver carcinoma and hepatitis B virus infection. The V and J genes are TRBV5-5 and TRBJ1-2; possible D gene TRBD1, 5 bases. CDR3 DNA: TGTGCCAGCACCCCCCAAGCGGTAGGGACGGGCTATGGCTACACCTTC. As protein: CASTPQAVGTGYGYTF.